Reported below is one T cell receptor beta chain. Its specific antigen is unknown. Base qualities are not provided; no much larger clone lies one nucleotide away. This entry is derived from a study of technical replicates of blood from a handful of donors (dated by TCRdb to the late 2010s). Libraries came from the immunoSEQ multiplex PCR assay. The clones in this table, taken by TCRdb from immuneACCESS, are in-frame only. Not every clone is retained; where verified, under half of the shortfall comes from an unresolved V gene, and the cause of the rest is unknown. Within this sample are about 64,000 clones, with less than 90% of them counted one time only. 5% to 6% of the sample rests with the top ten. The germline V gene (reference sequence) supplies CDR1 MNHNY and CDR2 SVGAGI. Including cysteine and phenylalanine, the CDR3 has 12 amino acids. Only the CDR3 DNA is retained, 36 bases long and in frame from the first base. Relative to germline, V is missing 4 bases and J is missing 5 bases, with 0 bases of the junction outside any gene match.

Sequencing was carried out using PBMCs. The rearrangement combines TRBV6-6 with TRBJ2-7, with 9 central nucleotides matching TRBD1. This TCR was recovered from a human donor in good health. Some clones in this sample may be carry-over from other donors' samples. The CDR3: CASSWTGDEQYF. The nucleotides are TGTGCCAGCAGTTGGACAGGGGACGAGCAGTACTTC.